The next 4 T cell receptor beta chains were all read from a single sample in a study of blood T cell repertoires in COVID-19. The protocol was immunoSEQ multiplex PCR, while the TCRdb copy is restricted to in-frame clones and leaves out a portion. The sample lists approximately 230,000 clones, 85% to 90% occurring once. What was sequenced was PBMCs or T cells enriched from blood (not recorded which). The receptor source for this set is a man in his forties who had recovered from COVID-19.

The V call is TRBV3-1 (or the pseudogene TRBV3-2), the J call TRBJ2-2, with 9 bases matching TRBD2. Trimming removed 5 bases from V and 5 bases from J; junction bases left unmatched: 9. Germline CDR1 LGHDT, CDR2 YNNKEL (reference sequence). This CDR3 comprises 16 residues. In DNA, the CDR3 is TGTGCCAGCAGCGACGGTAGCGGGAGAGGGACCGGGGAGCTGTTTTTT. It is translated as CASSDGSGRGTGELFF.

The CDR3 DNA is TGTGCCAGCAGCCTGGACGGGATATACGGGGATGAGCAGTTCTTC. Translated, it gives CASSLDGIYGDEQFF. V gene TRBV11-2 combines with J gene TRBJ2-1, with D maybe TRBD2 (5 bases). CDR1 and CDR2 (germline): SGHAT, FQNNGV. Trimming removed 5 bases at V and 8 bases at J, with 19 bases between. This CDR3 comprises 15 residues.

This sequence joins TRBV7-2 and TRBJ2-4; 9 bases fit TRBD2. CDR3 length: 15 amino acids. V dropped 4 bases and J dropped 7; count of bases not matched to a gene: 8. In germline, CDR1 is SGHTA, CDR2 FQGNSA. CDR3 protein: CASSSGLALGNIQYF. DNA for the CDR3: TGTGCCAGCAGCTCGGGACTAGCTCTAGGGAACATTCAGTACTTC.

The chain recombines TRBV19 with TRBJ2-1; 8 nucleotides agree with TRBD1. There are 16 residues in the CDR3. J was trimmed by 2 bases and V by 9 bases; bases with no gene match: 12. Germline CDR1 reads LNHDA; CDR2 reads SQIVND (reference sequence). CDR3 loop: CASRLQGDDPYNEQFF. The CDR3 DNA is TGTGCCAGCAGACTACAGGGGGATGACCCCTACAATGAGCAGTTCTTC.